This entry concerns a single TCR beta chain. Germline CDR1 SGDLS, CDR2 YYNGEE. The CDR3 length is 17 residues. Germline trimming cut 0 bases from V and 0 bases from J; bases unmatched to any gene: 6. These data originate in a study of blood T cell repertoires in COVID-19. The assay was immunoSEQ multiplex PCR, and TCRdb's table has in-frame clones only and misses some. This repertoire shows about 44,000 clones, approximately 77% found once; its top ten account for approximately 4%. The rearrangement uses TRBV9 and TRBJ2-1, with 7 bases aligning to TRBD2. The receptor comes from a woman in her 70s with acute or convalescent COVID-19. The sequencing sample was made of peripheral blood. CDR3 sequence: CASSVGGRVSSYNEQFF. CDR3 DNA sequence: TGTGCCAGCAGCGTAGGTGGGAGGGTTAGCTCCTACAATGAGCAGTTCTTC.